The 9 T cell receptor beta chains below come from one sample, sequenced in a study of naive and memory T cell subsets listed by TCRdb under 2017. Receptor libraries were prepared by UMI-ligation and nested PCR. Sequencing instrument: Illumina MiSeq. An equimolar mix of two oligonucleotides covering both TRBC1 and TRBC2 was used as the beta constant-region primer. Using fastp trimming at Q25 and MiXCR clonotype assembly, TCRdb reanalyzed the public sequencing data and kept in-frame beta chains. Each record represents a unique CDR3 protein, reported with the most common genes and DNA among its rows. This sample holds about 90,000 distinct CDR3 sequences; roughly 7% were observed only once. The ten biggest clones cover 1.5% to 2% of the sample. Sequenced: central memory CD4+ T cells from blood. The sample's cell subset or site label is to be understood as: central memory, CD45RA- CD27+. These receptors were obtained from a human donor in good health.

This clonotype was detected a few times. The chain has TRBV28 and TRBJ2-7; a possible D gene is TRBD2 (6 bases). Trimming shortened V by 6 bases and J by 2 bases, and 20 bases separated the two germline ends. This CDR3 is built from 16 residues. Germline-derived CDR1 and CDR2 are MDHEN and SYDVKM. The CDR3 sequence: CASRSLRGGVTYEQYF. For the CDR3, the DNA is TGTGCCAGCAGATCCCTGCGCGGCGGGGTGACCTACGAGCAGTACTTC.

This clonotype was detected only once. A clone one base away is much larger, so this may be a read error. The rearrangement joins TRBV6-2 or TRBV6-3 to TRBJ1-6; D is perhaps TRBD1 (6 bases). Germline V gene lookup returns CDR1 MNHEY and CDR2 SVGEGT. The ends were cut back, 5 bases at V and 8 bases at J, with 13 bases in the middle. The CDR3 has 14 residues. The CDR3 region is CASSEQGRYSPLHF. The CDR3 nucleotides are TGTGCCAGCAGTGAACAGGGAAGGTATTCACCCCTCCACTTT.

This clonotype was found a few times. The CDR3 DNA follows: TGTGCCAGCAGCTTAGAGGTGGATTGGAGCTATGGCTACACCTTC. It encodes CASSLEVDWSYGYTF. This chain connects TRBV7-9 to TRBJ1-2; D unclear. V lost 1 base and J 4 bases, leaving 13 bases between the germline ends. CDR1 SEHNR and CDR2 FQNEAQ come from the germline V gene (reference sequence). The CDR3 covers 15 residues. The whole variable domain, filled in from reference TRBV7-9 and TRBJ1-2, reads DTGVSQNPRHKITKRGQNVTFRCDPISEHNRLYWYRQTLGQGPEFLTYFQNEAQLEKSRLLSDRFSAERPKGSFSTLEIQRTEQGDSAMYLCASSLEVDWSYGYTFGSGTRLTVV.

This clonotype came up many times. This chain links TRBV5-1 with TRBJ1-2, with D perhaps TRBD1 (5 bases). The CDR3 consists of 17 residues. V gave up 4 bases and J gave up 2 bases, with 21 bases separating them. The germline CDR1 and CDR2 sequences are SGHRS and YFSETQ. The CDR3 is CASSPLKTSGPNYGYTF. CDR3 bases: TGCGCCAGCAGCCCGCTGAAGACGTCGGGGCCCAACTATGGCTACACCTTC.

This clonotype was observed at least ten times. The genes are TRBV7-2 and TRBJ2-7, with D perhaps matching TRBD2 (5 bases). Germline CDR1 and CDR2: SGHTA and FQGNSA. The CDR3 contains 15 residues. Trimming removed 1 base from V and 0 bases from J, with 10 bases in between. The CDR3 region is CASSLGTGSSYEQYF. CDR3 sequence (DNA): TGTGCCAGCAGCTTAGGGACGGGGTCCTCCTACGAGCAGTACTTC.

The chain employs TRBV19 and TRBJ1-2; tentative D call: TRBD1 (5 bases). V was clipped by 3 bases and J by 8 bases, with 22 bases between them. The V gene's germline CDR1 is LNHDA and CDR2 SQIVND (reference sequence). This CDR3 is built from 16 residues. The CDR3 sequence: CASSIRGPTPWGGYTF. The CDR3 DNA sequence: TGTGCCAGTAGTATTCGGGGACCCACGCCCTGGGGGGGCTACACCTTC.

The CDR3 loop is CASSSREGEQFF. The CDR3, as DNA: TGTGCCAGTAGTAGTAGGGAGGGGGAGCAGTTCTTC. The chain links TRBV19 to TRBJ2-1; 7 nucleotides line up with TRBD2. Germline-derived CDR1 and CDR2 are LNHDA and SQIVND (reference sequence). V was pared by 4 bases and J by 10 bases, with 4 bases of the junction left unmatched. This CDR3 has 12 amino acids. Full variable domain (outside the CDR3, taken from reference TRBV19 and TRBJ2-1): DGGITQSPKYLFRKEGQNVTLSCEQNLNHDAMYWYRQDPGQGLRLIYYSQIVNDFQKGDIAEGYSVSREKKESFPLTVTSAQKNPTAFYLCASSSREGEQFFGPGTRLTVL.

This clonotype was observed many times. V and J are TRBV7-2 and TRBJ2-7, with 7 positions matching TRBD2. V dropped 3 bases and J dropped 4; count of bases not matched to a gene: 6. Germline V lookup: CDR1 SGHTA, CDR2 FQGNSA. The CDR3 runs 14 residues. CDR3 coding DNA: TGTGCCAGCAGCTTCGGCGGGGGAAGGTACGAGCAGTACTTC. It codes for CASSFGGGRYEQYF.

This clonotype has ten or more counts. The chain couples TRBV5-1 to TRBJ2-3; D tentatively reads TRBD1 or TRBD2 (5 bases each). The V end was cut by 6 bases, the J end by 0 bases, with 17 bases between. The germline CDR1 and CDR2 sequences are SGHRS and YFSETQ. The CDR3 extends over 16 amino acids. This CDR3 reads CASTGWGGPSTDTQYF. The CDR3 coding sequence is TGCGCCAGCACGGGGTGGGGCGGACCCAGCACAGATACGCAGTATTTT.